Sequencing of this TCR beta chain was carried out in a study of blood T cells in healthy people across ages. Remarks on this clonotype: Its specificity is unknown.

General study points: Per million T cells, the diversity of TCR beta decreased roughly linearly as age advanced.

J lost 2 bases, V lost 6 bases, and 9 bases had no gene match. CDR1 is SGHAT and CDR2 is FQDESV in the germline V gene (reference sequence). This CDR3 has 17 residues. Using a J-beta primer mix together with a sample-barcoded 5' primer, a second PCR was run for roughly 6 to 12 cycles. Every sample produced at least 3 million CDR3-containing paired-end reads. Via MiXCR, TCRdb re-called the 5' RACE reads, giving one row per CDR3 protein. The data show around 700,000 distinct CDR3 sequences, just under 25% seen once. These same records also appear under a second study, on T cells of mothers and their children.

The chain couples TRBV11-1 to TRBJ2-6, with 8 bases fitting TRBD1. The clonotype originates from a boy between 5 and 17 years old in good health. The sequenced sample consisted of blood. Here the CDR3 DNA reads TGTGCCAGCAGACGGAGGACAGGGTCCCCTGGGGCCAACGTCCTGACTTTC. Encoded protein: CASRRRTGSPGANVLTF. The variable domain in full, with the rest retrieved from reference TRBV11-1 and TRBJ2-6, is EAEVAQSPRYKITEKSQAVAFWCDPISGHATLYWYRQILGQGPELLVQFQDESVVDDSQLPKDRFSAERLKGVDSTLKIQPAELGDSAMYLCASRRRTGSPGANVLTFGAGSRLTVL.